This T cell receptor (beta chain) was sequenced in a study of T-cell reconstitution after alpha-beta-depleted transplantation in children. The CDR3 is made up of 13 amino acids. Trimming shortened V by 5 bases and J by 7 bases, and 18 bases separated the two germline ends. Germline V gives CDR1 SQVTM, CDR2 ANQGSEA. The TCRbeta library incorporated unique molecular identifiers. TCRdb called the PCR reads again in MiXCR, with one record for every CDR3 protein. The top ten clones hold around 9.1% of a sample with about 270,000 distinct CDR3 sequences, 9.9% of them seen once. This TCR came from a human donor who donated a stem cell graft to a child with SCID. The chain combines TRBV29-1 with TRBJ2-7; D may be TRBD1 (8 bases). Specimen: PBMCs from the stem cell graft donor, collected from the stem cell graft. The DNA for the CDR3 is TGCAGCGTTACGGACAGGGCCGGGGGGGAGCAGTACTTC. This encodes CSVTDRAGGEQYF.